This T cell receptor (beta chain) was sequenced in a study of cytomegalovirus exposure and HLA in healthy donors. About the study: Early released data had tens of millions of unique TCRs, all coming from HLA-typed donors.

Study-level points and caveats: Most CMV-associated TCR beta chains were later found to appear HLA-restricted. An analysis was carried out at a later point. It showed that HLA-associated TCR beta chains were more clonally expanded than equally common non-associated chains. Fewer N-insertions (relative to the approximately 700-donor mean) were reportedly seen in an Asian-associated ancestry cluster in a later analysis.

PCR was performed using 60 Vbeta and 13 Jbeta primers. The data were produced by immunoSEQ multiplex PCR, yet TCRdb's version contains in-frame clones alone and is incomplete. The top ten clones hold about 2% of a sample with approximately 180,000 clones, approximately 70% of them seen once. Worth noting for this clone: Its cognate antigen is unknown.

The sequencing input was PBMCs. This receptor was identified in a woman aged 30 to 39 in good health and CMV-seronegative.

CDR3 in DNA: TGTGCCAGCTCACCAGAAATGACAGGGTGGTTTGAAAAACTGTTTTTT. This gives the protein CASSPEMTGWFEKLFF. The chain joins TRBV18 to TRBJ1-4; TRBD1 aligns across 7 bases. Germline V CDR1 and CDR2: KGHSH, LQKENI. J was trimmed by 7 bases and V by 2 bases; bases with no gene match: 10. This CDR3 is built from 16 residues.